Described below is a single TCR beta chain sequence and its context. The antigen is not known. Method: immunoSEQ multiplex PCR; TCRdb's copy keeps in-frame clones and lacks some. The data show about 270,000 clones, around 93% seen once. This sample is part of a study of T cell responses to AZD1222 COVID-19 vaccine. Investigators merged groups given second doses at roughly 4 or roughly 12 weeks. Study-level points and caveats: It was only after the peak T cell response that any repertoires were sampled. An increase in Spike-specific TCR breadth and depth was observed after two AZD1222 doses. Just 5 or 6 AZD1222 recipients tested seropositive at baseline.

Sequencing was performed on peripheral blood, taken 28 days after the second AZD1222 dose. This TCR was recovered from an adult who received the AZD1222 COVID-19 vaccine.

The CDR3 loop reads CASRDRVWGNTGELFF. The CDR3 DNA follows: TGTGCCAGCAGGGACAGGGTCTGGGGGAACACCGGGGAGCTGTTTTTT. V and J are TRBV2 and TRBJ2-2; TRBD1 agrees at 8 bases. The germline V gene encodes CDR1 SNHLY and CDR2 FYNNEI. The trim removed 6 bases at V and 1 base at J, leaving 7 bases unmatched. The CDR3 covers 16 residues.